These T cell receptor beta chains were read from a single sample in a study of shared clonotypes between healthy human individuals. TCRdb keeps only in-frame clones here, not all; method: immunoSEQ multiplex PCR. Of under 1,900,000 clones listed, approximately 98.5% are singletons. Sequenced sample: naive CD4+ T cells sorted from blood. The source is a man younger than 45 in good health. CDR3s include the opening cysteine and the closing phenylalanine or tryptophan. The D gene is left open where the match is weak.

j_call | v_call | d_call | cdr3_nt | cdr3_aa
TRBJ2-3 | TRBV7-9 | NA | TGTGCCAGCAGCGCCCAAGAAGGTACGCAGTATTTT | CASSAQEGTQYF
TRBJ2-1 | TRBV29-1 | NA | TGCAGCGTAGAAACTCCGGGGGACTCACAGTTCTTC | CSVETPGDSQFF
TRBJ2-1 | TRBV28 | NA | TGTGCCTCGAGGATCTCCTACAATGAGCAGTTCTTC | CASRISYNEQFF
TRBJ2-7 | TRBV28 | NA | TGTGCCAGCAGCCCCCCTGGGTATGGCGTGCAGTACTTC | CASSPPGYGVQYF
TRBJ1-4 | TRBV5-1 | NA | TGCGCCAGCAGCTCCAGCGGACTGCTCCTCTTTTTT | CASSSSGLLLFF
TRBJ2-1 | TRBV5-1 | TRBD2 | TGCGCCAGCAGCCGGGATCCGCCGGGGACTAGCGGGGTAAGCTCCTACAATGAGCAGTTCTTC | CASSRDPPGTSGVSSYNEQFF
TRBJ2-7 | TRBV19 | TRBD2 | TGTGCCAGTAGCCGGACTAGCGGGAGAGGTTACGAGCAGTACTTC | CASSRTSGRGYEQYF
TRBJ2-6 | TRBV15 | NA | TGTGCCACCAGCAGAGATCTTCCAGTAGGAGCTCTGTGGGGCAACGTCCTGACTTTC | CATSRDLPVGALWGNVLTF
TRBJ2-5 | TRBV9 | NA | TGTGCCAGCAGCGTAACGAGCGGCCCTCAGTACTTC | CASSVTSGPQYF
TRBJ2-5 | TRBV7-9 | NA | TGTGCCAGCAGCTTTATTAACAGGGATTCAGAGACCCAGTACTTC | CASSFINRDSETQYF
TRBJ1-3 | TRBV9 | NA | TGTGCCAGCAGCGTAGCTGCTCTGGCGAGCTCTGGAAACACCATATATTTT | CASSVAALASSGNTIYF
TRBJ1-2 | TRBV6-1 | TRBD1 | TGTGCCAGCAGCCCCCTGGACAGGGGCTATGGCTACACCTTC | CASSPLDRGYGYTF
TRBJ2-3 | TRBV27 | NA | TGTGCCAGCAGTTTATCCTTGTCCCCCCTTGAGGATACGCAGTATTTT | CASSLSLSPLEDTQYF
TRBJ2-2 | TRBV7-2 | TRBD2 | TGTGCCAGCAGCCCCCTAGCGGGAGCGAACACCGGGGAGCTGTTTTTT | CASSPLAGANTGELFF